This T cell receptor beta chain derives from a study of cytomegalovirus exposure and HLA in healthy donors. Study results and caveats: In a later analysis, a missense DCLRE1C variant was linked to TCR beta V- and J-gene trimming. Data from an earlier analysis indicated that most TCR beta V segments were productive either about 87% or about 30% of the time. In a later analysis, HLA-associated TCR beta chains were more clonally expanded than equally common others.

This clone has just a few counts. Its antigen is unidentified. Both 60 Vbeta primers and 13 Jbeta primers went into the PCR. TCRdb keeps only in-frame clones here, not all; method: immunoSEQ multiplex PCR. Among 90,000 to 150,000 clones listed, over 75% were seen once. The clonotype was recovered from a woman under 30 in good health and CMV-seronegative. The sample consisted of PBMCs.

CDR3 sequence (DNA): TGCGCCAGCAGCCAAGTAGCGGGTACCTCCAATGAGCAGTTCTTC. Protein: CASSQVAGTSNEQFF. The V gene is TRBV4-1, the J gene TRBJ2-1, with TRBD2 matching 7 bases. Germline loops: CDR1 MGHRA, CDR2 YSYEKL. J gave up 6 bases and V 1 base, and 6 bases lay outside the gene matches. The CDR3 runs 15 residues.